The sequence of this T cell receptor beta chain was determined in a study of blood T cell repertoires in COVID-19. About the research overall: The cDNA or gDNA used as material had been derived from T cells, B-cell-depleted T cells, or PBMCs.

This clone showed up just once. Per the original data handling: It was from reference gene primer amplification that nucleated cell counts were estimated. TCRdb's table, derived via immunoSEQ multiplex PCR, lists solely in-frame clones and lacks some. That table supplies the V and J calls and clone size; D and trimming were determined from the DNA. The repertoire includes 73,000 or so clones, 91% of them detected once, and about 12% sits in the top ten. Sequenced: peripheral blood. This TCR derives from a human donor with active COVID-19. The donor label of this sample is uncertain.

CDR3 coding DNA: TGTGCCGCCCGCGGGACTAGCGGCGCGGGAGAGCAGTTCTTC. Translated: CAARGTSGAGEQFF. The V and J genes are TRBV10-3 and TRBJ2-1; 11 positions agree with TRBD2. CDR3 length: 14 residues. V lost 11 bases to trimming and J lost 10 bases; unmatched junction nucleotides: 13. From germline, CDR1 is ENHRY and CDR2 SYGVKD.